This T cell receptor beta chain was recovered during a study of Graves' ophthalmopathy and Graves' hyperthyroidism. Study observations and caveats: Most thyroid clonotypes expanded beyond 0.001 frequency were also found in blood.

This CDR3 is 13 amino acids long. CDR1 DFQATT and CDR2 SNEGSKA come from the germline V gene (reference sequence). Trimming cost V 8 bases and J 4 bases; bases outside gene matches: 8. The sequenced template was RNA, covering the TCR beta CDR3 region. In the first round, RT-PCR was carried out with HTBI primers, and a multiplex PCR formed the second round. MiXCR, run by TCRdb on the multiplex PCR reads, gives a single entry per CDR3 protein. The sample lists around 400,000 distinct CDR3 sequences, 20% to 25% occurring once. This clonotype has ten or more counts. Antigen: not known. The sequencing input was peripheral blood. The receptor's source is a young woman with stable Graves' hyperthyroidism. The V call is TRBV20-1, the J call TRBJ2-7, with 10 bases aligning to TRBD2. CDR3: CSQLSGRGYEQYF. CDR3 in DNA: TGCAGTCAACTAAGCGGGAGGGGTTACGAGCAGTACTTC.